A single sample gave rise to the 4 T cell receptor beta chains below, sequenced in a study of T cell responses to AZD1222 COVID-19 vaccine. Sequencing used immunoSEQ multiplex PCR; TCRdb keeps in-frame clones, though not all of them. This sample carries roughly 56,000 clones, 75% to 90% of them seen once, and the ten largest clones take around 16%. The specimen was peripheral blood, collected on day 0 of AZD1222 vaccination. The source is an adult in good health.

This chain links TRBV10-3 with TRBJ2-5, with D possibly being TRBD2 (7 bases). The CDR3 runs to 13 residues. The germline V gene has CDR1 ENHRY and CDR2 SYGVKD. Trimming shortened V by 10 bases and J by 5 bases, and 17 bases separated the two germline ends. In DNA, the CDR3 is TGTGCCACCAAAAGGGGGGGCGGGGAGACCCAGTACTTC. It specifies CATKRGGGETQYF.

The rearrangement joins TRBV7-6 to TRBJ2-2, with TRBD1 as a possible D gene (6 bases). Per the germline V gene, CDR1 is SGHVS and CDR2 is FNYEAQ. Trimming pared 2 bases from V and 3 bases from J, leaving 10 bases between. The CDR3 length is 15 residues. CDR3 protein: CASSLSAGDTGELFF. CDR3 bases: TGTGCCAGCAGCTTATCGGCAGGGGACACCGGGGAGCTGTTTTTT.

This clone appeared a few times. The chain employs TRBV27 and TRBJ1-4; no clear D gene. V was cut by 7 bases and J by 5 bases, with 14 bases left in between. CDR1 and CDR2 from the germline V gene are MNHEY and SMNVEV (reference sequence). CDR3 length: 14 residues. The CDR3, as DNA: TGTGCCAGCACCCCCGGGAGTCCAAATGAAAAACTGTTTTTT. Translated, it gives CASTPGSPNEKLFF.

The CDR3 here is CASGRQNSPLHF. For the CDR3, the DNA is TGTGCCAGCGGTCGACAGAATTCACCCCTCCACTTT. J is TRBJ1-6 and V is TRBV2; weak D call: TRBD1 (5 bases). The germline gives CDR1 SNHLY, CDR2 FYNNEI. Trimming took off 8 bases at V and 7 bases at J, with 9 bases between the two ends. The CDR3 sequence is 12 residues long.